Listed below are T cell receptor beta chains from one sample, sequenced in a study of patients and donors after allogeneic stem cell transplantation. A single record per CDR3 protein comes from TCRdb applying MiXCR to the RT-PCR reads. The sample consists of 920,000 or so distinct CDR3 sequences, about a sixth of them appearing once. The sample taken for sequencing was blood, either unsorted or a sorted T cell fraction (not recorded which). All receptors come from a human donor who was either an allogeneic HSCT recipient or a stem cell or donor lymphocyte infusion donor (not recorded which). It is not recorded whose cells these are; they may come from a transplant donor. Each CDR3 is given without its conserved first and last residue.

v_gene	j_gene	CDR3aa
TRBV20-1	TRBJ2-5	SALRANLDETQY
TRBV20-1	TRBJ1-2	SARTGTQYGYT
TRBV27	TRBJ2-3	ASSFTSSDTQY
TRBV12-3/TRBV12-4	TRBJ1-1	ASSFLGGTEAF
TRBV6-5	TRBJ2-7	ASSYSRLASGDEQY
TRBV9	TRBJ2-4	ASSVNAGGPKNIQY
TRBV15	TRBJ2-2	ATSRGTGVSTGELF
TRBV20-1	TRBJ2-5	SARGSTDSTQY
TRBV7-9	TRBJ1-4	ASSSRGPTNEKLF
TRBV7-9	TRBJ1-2	ASSSLRDREGYGYT
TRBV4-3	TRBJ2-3	ASSQDWAGGTDTQY
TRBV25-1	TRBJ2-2	ASSEVPAGELF
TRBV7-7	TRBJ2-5	ASSLGGASGEETQY
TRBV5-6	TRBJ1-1	ASSLGVVAF
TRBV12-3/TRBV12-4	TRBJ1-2	AIISGDRSNYGYT
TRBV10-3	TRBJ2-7	AITQRSGTGYHEQY
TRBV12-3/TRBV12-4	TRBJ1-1	ASSFTGASTEAF
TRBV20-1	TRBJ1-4	SAKNRGRANEKLF
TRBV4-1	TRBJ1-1	ASSQGPVGTEAF
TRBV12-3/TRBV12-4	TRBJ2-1	ASTSGLAGTNEQF
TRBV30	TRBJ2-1	AWSVDGTTYNEQF
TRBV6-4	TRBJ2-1	ASSDGSGVGSYNEQF
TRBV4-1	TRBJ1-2	ASSQADRKTRGYT
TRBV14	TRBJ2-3	ASSPRALATNTDTQY
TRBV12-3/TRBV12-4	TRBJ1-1	ASQRSGEAF
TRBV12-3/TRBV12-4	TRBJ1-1	ASSYPSLQLRGTEAF
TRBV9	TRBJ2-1	ASSVAGEYNEQF
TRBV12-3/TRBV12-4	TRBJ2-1	ASSFLSGGLAGVGNEQF
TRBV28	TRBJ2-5	ASRPGTAQETQY
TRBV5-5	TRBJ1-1	ASIPIPGMEAF
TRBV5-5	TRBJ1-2	ASSNRDRGGYGYT
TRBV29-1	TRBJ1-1	SGGGSNTEAF
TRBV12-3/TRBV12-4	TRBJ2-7	ASSQDFEQY
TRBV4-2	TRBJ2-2	ASSHYLGELF
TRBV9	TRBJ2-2	ASSVVSGRAGVGELF
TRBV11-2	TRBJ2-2	ASSTGIRRDTGELF
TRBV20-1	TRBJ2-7	SARDPTAAYEQY
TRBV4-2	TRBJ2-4	ASSPHEGKENIQY
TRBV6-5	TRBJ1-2	ASSYSRPLAGYGYT
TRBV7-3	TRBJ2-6	ASSLTRDRNLSGANVLT
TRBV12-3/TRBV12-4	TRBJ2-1	ASSLGVGPGSYNEQF